What follows are 18 T cell receptor beta chains derived from one specimen sequenced in a study of cytomegalovirus exposure and HLA in healthy donors (dated by TCRdb to about 2017). Receptors were amplified or captured by the immunoSEQ multiplex PCR assay. A mixture of 60 forward primers for TCR Vbeta segments and 13 reverse primers for TCR Jbeta segments was used in the multiplex PCR. The source is immuneACCESS, and TCRdb retained only in-frame sequences with V and J called. Part of the clones is not carried over; for the studies checked, unresolved V genes explain less than half of this, and the remainder is unexplained. The sample table records 150,000 to 200,000 clones; 65% to 80% of these occur just once. About 1.9% of the sample rests with the top ten. The sample was PBMCs. All receptors come from a female donor in good health and CMV-seronegative.

Turning to this clone: This CDR3 is missing its conserved last phenylalanine or tryptophan, likely due to a read error. No DNA is shown, since the ends of the CDR3 on it are uncertain; the CDR3 is the one TCRdb lists. The J gene is TRBJ1-1, the V gene TRBV12-2; the DNA was not compared with TRBD1, the D call given in the table. TRBV12-2 is a pseudogene locus. Termini included, the CDR3 measures 15 amino acids. The CDR3: CASRLGQVPESEAFL.

This clone was seen a handful of times. The chain joins TRBV7-3 to TRBJ2-5, with 11 bases aligning to TRBD2. The J segment lost 5 bases and the V segment lost 1 base, leaving 3 bases of the junction unmatched. The germline V gene has CDR1 SGHTA and CDR2 FQGTGA. The CDR3 consists of 15 residues. DNA for the CDR3: TGTGCCAGCAGCTTAATAGCGGGGGGGCAGGAGACCCAGTACTTC. Translation: CASSLIAGGQETQYF.

The rearrangement links TRBV2 to TRBJ1-1, with D unresolved. V lost 0 bases, J lost 8 bases, and 28 bases lay in between. The length of the CDR3 is 19 residues. Per germline, CDR1 SNHLY and CDR2 FYNNEI. CDR3 protein: CASSEARTYGVGRSREAFF. Here the CDR3 DNA reads TGTGCCAGCAGTGAAGCGCGGACCTATGGGGTAGGGAGGTCCCGAGAAGCTTTCTTT.

The V call is TRBV5-6, the J call TRBJ1-2; D remains ambiguous. Germline lookup yields CDR1 SGHDT and CDR2 YYEEEE. Trimming took off 7 bases at V and 1 base at J, with 17 bases between the two ends. The CDR3 loop spans 15 amino acids. In nucleotides, the CDR3 is TGTGCCAGCGAACGTTATGTGCCAGATAACTATGGCTACACCTTC. It is translated as CASERYVPDNYGYTF.

The chain couples TRBV2 to TRBJ1-2, with unresolved D. Trimming removed 4 bases from V and 2 bases from J, with 17 bases in between. The germline gives CDR1 SNHLY, CDR2 FYNNEI. The length of the CDR3 is 16 residues. The CDR3 is CASSGPRRSTNYGYTF. In nucleotides, the CDR3 is TGTGCCAGCAGTGGGCCCAGGCGATCGACGAACTATGGCTACACCTTC.

The chain's CDR3 is CASSPHGLAGIYNEQFF. As DNA, the CDR3 is TGTGCCAGCAGCCCTCACGGACTAGCGGGGATATACAATGAGCAGTTCTTC. The chain combines TRBV4-2 with TRBJ2-1, with 12 bases identical to TRBD2. This CDR3 has 17 amino acids. V gave up 4 bases and J gave up 4 bases; unmatched junction bases: 8. CDR1 is LGHNA, CDR2 YNFKEQ, per germline.

The rearrangement joins TRBV7-8 to TRBJ2-1; TRBD2 is a possible D gene (7 bases). CDR1 is SGHVS, CDR2 FQNEAQ, per germline. Trimming shortened V by 5 bases and J by 6 bases, and 17 bases separated the two germline ends. The CDR3 length is 15 residues. The CDR3: CASSAIGGGRNEQFF. DNA for the CDR3: TGTGCCAGCAGCGCGATAGGCGGGGGCCGCAATGAGCAGTTCTTC.

The chain links TRBV7-2 to TRBJ1-2, with 9 nucleotides matching TRBD1. CDR1 is SGHTA, CDR2 FQGNSA, per germline. V trimming: 3 bases; J trimming: 8 bases; junction bases outside the gene matches: 4. The CDR3 is made up of 13 amino acids. CDR3 DNA: TGTGCCAGCAGCTTCGCAGACAGGGGGGGCTACACCTTC. Translating it yields CASSFADRGGYTF.

The chain combines TRBV7-2 with TRBJ1-2, with 7 bases that match TRBD1. Germline lookup yields CDR1 SGHTA and CDR2 FQGNSA. The CDR3 totals 14 residues. V gave up 4 bases and J gave up 4 bases; unmatched junction bases: 6. CDR3 sequence: CASSSADRVYGYTF. The CDR3 coding sequence is TGTGCCAGCAGCTCCGCCGACAGGGTCTATGGCTACACCTTC.

This clone was seen more than once but under ten times. The sample carries other DNA sequences with the same CDR3. This rearrangement joins TRBV12-5 to TRBJ1-1; D is perhaps TRBD1 (6 bases). V dropped 2 bases and J dropped 4 bases, with 11 bases sitting between them. Germline CDR1 and CDR2: LGHNT and FRNRAP. There are 14 residues in the CDR3. In DNA, the CDR3 is TGTGCTAGTGGTTTGACCGGGACAACCACTGAAGCTTTCTTT. Its translation: CASGLTGTTTEAFF.

The chain uses TRBV18 and TRBJ1-4, with D maybe TRBD1 (5 bases). The CDR3 is 16 amino acids. V lost 6 bases and J 1 base, leaving 15 bases between the germline ends. Germline V lookup: CDR1 KGHSH, CDR2 LQKENI. The CDR3 spells CASSLGTPGTNEKLFF. CDR3 bases: TGTGCCAGCTCTTTGGGGACTCCAGGAACTAATGAAAAACTGTTTTTT.

There are a few counts of this clone. The CDR3 DNA reads as TGCGCCAGCAGCGCGAGCGGGGGGGGGAATGAGCAGTTCTTC. Residues: CASSASGGGNEQFF. The chain links TRBV5-1 to TRBJ2-1; 10 nucleotides line up with TRBD2. Germline V lookup: CDR1 SGHRS, CDR2 YFSETQ. CDR3 length equals 14 residues. V shed 4 bases, J shed 7 bases, and the junction held 5 bases outside the gene matches.

V usage is TRBV5-1 and J usage is TRBJ2-7; 8 nucleotides match TRBD1. The CDR3 is 15 amino acids. After removal of 0 bases from V and 2 bases from J, the junction contained 4 bases not matched to a gene. Germline V lookup: CDR1 SGHRS, CDR2 YFSETQ. The CDR3 DNA reads TGCGCCAGCAGCTTGGGCCCAGGGGGCACCTACGAGCAGTACTTC. Translated, it gives CASSLGPGGTYEQYF.

Points on this clone: One end of the junction is discordant with germline, which a read error may explain. The chain is built from TRBV19 and TRBJ1-2, with 7 bases fitting TRBD1. The CDR3 is 13 residues long. CDR1 and CDR2 from the germline V gene are LNHDA and SQIVND (reference sequence). CDR3 in amino acids: CASSDRDLVGHTF. The CDR3 DNA reads as TGTGCCAGTAGTGACAGGGATCTCGTTGGCCACACCTTC.

The CDR3 sequence is CASSEGAGGNTIYF. DNA for the CDR3: TGTGCCAGCTCCGAGGGGGCAGGTGGAAACACCATATATTTT. The chain employs TRBV18 and TRBJ1-3, with 7 positions matching TRBD1. Germline V gene sequence: CDR1 KGHSH, CDR2 LQKENI. This CDR3 comprises 14 residues. With V trimmed by 6 bases and J by 3 bases, 5 bases remained unmatched.

This chain connects TRBV5-1 to TRBJ2-2; 8 positions match TRBD2. This CDR3 spans 16 amino acids. J gave up 1 base and V 1 base, and 3 bases lay outside the gene matches. The germline gives CDR1 SGHRS, CDR2 YFSETQ. The CDR3 spells CASSLRREENTGELFF. Here the CDR3 DNA reads TGCGCCAGCAGCTTGCGGCGGGAGGAGAACACCGGGGAGCTGTTTTTT. Together with reference TRBV5-1 and TRBJ2-2, the CDR3 gives the full variable domain: KAGVTQTPRYLIKTRGQQVTLSCSPISGHRSVSWYQQTPGQGLQFLFEYFSETQRNKGNFPGRFSGRQFSNSRSEMNVSTLELGDSALYLCASSLRREENTGELFFGEGSRLTVL.

This chain uses TRBV15 with TRBJ1-2; a possible D gene is TRBD1 (5 bases). Germline CDR1 and CDR2: LNHNV and YYDKDF (reference sequence). The CDR3 length is 16 residues. Trimming removed 0 bases at V and 0 bases at J, with 11 bases between. The CDR3 here is CATSRDHGGANYGYTF. In DNA form, the CDR3 reads TGTGCCACCAGCAGAGATCACGGAGGGGCTAACTATGGCTACACCTTC.

The chain employs TRBV2 and TRBJ2-1; 11 nucleotides match TRBD2. J gave up 3 bases and V 4 bases, and 2 bases lay outside the gene matches. Germline V gene lookup returns CDR1 SNHLY and CDR2 FYNNEI. This CDR3 spans 15 amino acids. CDR3 region: CASSVAGGLYNEQFF. The CDR3 DNA reads as TGTGCCAGCAGTGTAGCGGGGGGGCTCTACAATGAGCAGTTCTTC.